This T cell receptor (beta chain) comes out of a study of somatic mutations in cytotoxic T cells in rheumatoid arthritis. The study's findings and limits: The study found CD8+ clonality increased with age in rheumatoid arthritis patients, not healthy controls.

In this sample, this clone turned up a few times. No antigen is known for it. Assay: immunoSEQ multiplex PCR; the TCRdb copy retains only in-frame clones and omits some. The table has 25,000 to 30,000 clones, around nine tenths seen once. The CDR3 sequence is 14 residues long. CDR1 and CDR2 from the germline V gene are MNHNS and SASEGT. With 3 bases removed from V and 3 bases from J, the gap between germline ends came to 12 bases. The V call is TRBV6-1, the J call TRBJ2-7; TRBD1 might be the D (5 bases). This clonotype was sampled from an adult with rheumatoid arthritis. Input material: CD8+ T cells sorted from blood. CDR3 sequence: CASSDDSLYYEQYF. In DNA, the CDR3 is TGTGCCAGCAGTGACGACAGTCTCTACTACGAGCAGTACTTC.